This T cell receptor (beta chain) was recovered during a study of shared clonotypes between healthy human individuals. This clone was detected once. Method: immunoSEQ multiplex PCR; TCRdb's copy keeps in-frame clones and lacks some. This table holds some 1.5 million clones, around 98% found once. The CDR3 runs to 14 residues. V dropped 0 bases and J dropped 1 base, with 5 bases sitting between them. The germline V gene encodes CDR1 LGHNA and CDR2 YSLEER. Specimen: naive CD4+ T cells sorted from blood. The subset denotes: CD45RA+ positively selected. The TCR sequence derives from a young man in good health. The chain recombines TRBV4-3 with TRBJ2-3; D not resolved. The DNA of the CDR3 is TGCGCCAGCAGCCAAGATACCCGCACAGATACGCAGTATTTT. This sequence encodes CASSQDTRTDTQYF.